Shown below are 4 T cell receptor beta chains from a single sample sequenced in a study of blood T cell repertoires in COVID-19. Data came from immunoSEQ multiplex PCR; TCRdb stores just in-frame clones and leaves some out. The table shows fewer than 150,000 clones, with more than 70% occurring only once. Source material: peripheral blood. These TCRs come from a woman aged 70-85 years who had recovered from COVID-19.

CDR3 nucleotide sequence: TGTGCCACCAGTGATTTCGGGAGACAGCCCCAGCATTTT. This gives the protein CATSDFGRQPQHF. This chain joins TRBV24-1 and TRBJ1-5, with D hard to call. Germline-derived CDR1 and CDR2 are KGHDR and SFDVKD. V was pared by 1 base and J by 7 bases, with 7 bases between. This CDR3 contains 13 residues.

The chain links TRBV14 to TRBJ1-5; D is unresolved. Germline CDR1 reads SGHDN; CDR2 reads FVKESK. CDR3 length: 16 residues. V lost 3 bases, J lost 0 bases, and 12 bases lay in between. CDR3 residues: CASSQGSEDSNQPQHF. In nucleotides, the CDR3 is TGTGCCAGCAGCCAGGGTAGTGAGGATAGCAATCAGCCCCAGCATTTT.

V usage is TRBV5-8 and J usage is TRBJ2-5; TRBD2 matches 14 bases. V gave up 4 bases and J gave up 5 bases; unmatched junction bases: 4. Per the germline V gene, CDR1 is SGHTS and CDR2 is YDEGEE. This CDR3 spans 15 amino acids. CDR3 sequence: CASSRGTSGSETQYF. Written as DNA, the CDR3 is TGTGCCAGCAGCCGGGGGACTAGCGGGAGTGAGACCCAGTACTTC. The full variable domain, in which reference TRBV5-8 and TRBJ2-5 provide the parts outside the CDR3, is EAGVTQSPTHLIKTRGQQATLRCSPISGHTSVYWYQQALGLGLQFLLWYDEGEERNRGNFPPRFSGRQFPNYSSELNVNALELEDSALYLCASSRGTSGSETQYFGPGTRLLVL.

V and J are TRBV5-6 and TRBJ1-1; D is ambiguous. Trimming removed 8 bases at V and 10 bases at J, with 9 bases between. Germline V gives CDR1 SGHDT, CDR2 YYEEEE. This CDR3 region has 9 residues. The CDR3 loop reads CASRVGAFF. CDR3 nucleotide sequence: TGTGCCAGTCGGGTCGGAGCTTTCTTT.